This TCR beta chain was profiled in a study of identical twins. Healthy Caucasians supplied all donations. Each CDR3 protein gets one entry after TCRdb re-called the 5' RACE reads with MiXCR. The sample consists of some 500,000 distinct CDR3 sequences, approximately 9.6% of them appearing once. The ends were cut back, 0 bases at V and 5 bases at J, with 13 bases in the middle. This CDR3 is built from 15 residues. Per the germline V gene, CDR1 is SGHAT and CDR2 is FQNNGV. These data also featured in a second study, about yellow fever vaccine responses in identical twins.

The clonotype originates from a woman in her late teens or twenties in good health. The sequenced material came from PBMCs. The J gene is TRBJ2-5, the V gene TRBV11-2; a possible D gene is TRBD2 (5 bases). This CDR3 is CASSLEGGSRETQYF. CDR3 DNA sequence: TGTGCCAGCAGCTTAGAGGGTGGGAGTAGGGAGACCCAGTACTTC.